These 15 T cell receptor beta chains were sequenced from one sample in a study of T-cell memory formation after mild COVID-19. TCRdb reprocessed the 5' RACE reads via MiXCR and lists one record per CDR3 protein. This table holds about 340,000 distinct CDR3 sequences, around an eighth found once. Input material: PBMCs or a T cell subset sorted from them (not recorded which). These receptors originate from a man between 18 and 35 years old who had mild COVID-19 (a few samples of this study predate the infection). Cell type and time point are not known.

This clonotype was detected a few times. The gene calls are TRBV5-6 and TRBJ2-5; TRBD2 matches at 8 bases. V lost 4 bases, J lost 5 bases, and 4 bases stayed unmatched. Per the germline V gene, CDR1 is SGHDT and CDR2 is YYEEEE. CDR3 length equals 13 residues. This CDR3 is CASSPGGVETQYF. Written as DNA, the CDR3 is TGTGCCAGCAGCCCCGGGGGGGTGGAGACCCAGTACTTC.

The chain links TRBV6-5 to TRBJ1-3, with D uncertain. The CDR3 loop spans 12 amino acids. Trimming cost V 6 bases and J 3 bases, with 6 bases left between them. Germline CDR1 reads MNHEY; CDR2 reads SVGAGI. CDR3 in amino acids: CASRTFGNTIYF. CDR3 coding DNA: TGTGCCAGCAGAACGTTTGGAAACACCATATATTTT.

This clonotype was picked up a small number of times. The CDR3 reads CASRPSGGAYEQFF. CDR3 nucleotide sequence: TGTGCCAGCAGACCTAGCGGGGGGGCCTATGAGCAGTTCTTC. The chain recombines TRBV5-6 with TRBJ2-1, with 12 bases matching TRBD2. Germline CDR1 and CDR2: SGHDT and YYEEEE. This CDR3 contains 14 residues. Trimming at V came to 5 bases and at J to 8 bases, leaving 5 bases not matched to a gene.

This clonotype was seen a handful of times. The CDR3 here is CASRNPGTEAFF. The CDR3 DNA sequence: TGTGCCAGCAGAAACCCCGGGACAGAAGCTTTCTTT. The chain uses TRBV11-1 and TRBJ1-1; D is perhaps TRBD1 (6 bases). Germline loops: CDR1 SGHAT, CDR2 FQDESV (reference sequence). This CDR3 is 12 amino acids long. Trimming cost V 6 bases and J 8 bases, with 13 bases left between them.

This clonotype was detected many times. This chain links TRBV7-8 with TRBJ1-4; the D is unclear. The CDR3 totals 15 residues. Per germline, CDR1 SGHVS and CDR2 FQNEAQ. V dropped 1 base and J dropped 2 bases, with 8 bases sitting between them. CDR3 sequence reads: CASSLGGFTNEKLFF. CDR3 nucleotide sequence: TGTGCCAGCAGCTTAGGGGGATTCACTAATGAAAAACTGTTTTTT.

The CDR3 bases are TGTGCCAGCAGCGTTGCGATCGCGGGAGAAAGAACCGGGGAGCTGTTTTTT. The encoded protein is CASSVAIAGERTGELFF. This sequence joins TRBV9 and TRBJ2-2; TRBD2 matches at 7 bases. The length of the CDR3 is 17 residues. The germline gives CDR1 SGDLS, CDR2 YYNGEE. V was clipped by 2 bases and J by 5 bases; unmatched bases: 12.

This clonotype was observed a handful of times. The CDR3 nucleotides read TGTGCCTGGAGTGTTGACCACGTACCATCGAACACCGGGGAGCTGTTTTTT. It codes for CAWSVDHVPSNTGELFF. The V gene is TRBV30, the J gene TRBJ2-2; D is undetermined. Germline V gene sequence: CDR1 GTSNPN, CDR2 SVGIG (reference sequence). This CDR3 is built from 17 residues. Trimming took off 0 bases at V and 0 bases at J, with 14 bases between the two ends.

The chain recombines TRBV29-1 with TRBJ1-3; D ambiguous. The CDR3 is 13 amino acids. V was pared by 6 bases and J by 0 bases, with 9 bases between. CDR1 SQVTM and CDR2 ANQGSEA come from the germline V gene. CDR3 nucleotide sequence: TGCAGCGTGCAACAGAGCTCTGGAAACACCATATATTTT. It yields the protein CSVQQSSGNTIYF.

The chain recombines TRBV7-2 with TRBJ1-5; D perhaps matches TRBD1 (6 bases). Trimming pared 2 bases from V and 1 base from J, leaving 15 bases between. The CDR3 length is 17 residues. Per germline, CDR1 SGHTA and CDR2 FQGNSA. The CDR3: CASSLQDRKGSNQPQHF. In nucleotides, the CDR3 is TGTGCCAGCAGCTTACAGGACAGAAAAGGGAGCAATCAGCCCCAGCATTTT.

The rearrangement joins TRBV12-3 or TRBV12-4 to TRBJ1-6; D possibly corresponds to TRBD1 (6 bases). This CDR3 spans 16 amino acids. V shed 7 bases and J shed 1 base, with 14 bases lying between them. CDR3 loop: CASTSGRGSYNSPLHF. The CDR3 DNA sequence: TGTGCCAGCACCTCTGGCAGGGGTTCCTATAATTCACCCCTCCACTTT.

Only a few counts were recorded for this clonotype. This chain connects TRBV10-3 to TRBJ2-4, with D unresolved. Between the trimmed V and J ends, which lost 0 bases and 0 bases, there was a span of 9 bases. Germline lookup yields CDR1 ENHRY and CDR2 SYGVKD. The CDR3 is made up of 16 amino acids. CDR3 bases: TGTGCCATCAGTGAGTCAGGGCAACTAGCCAAAAACATTCAGTACTTC. Translation: CAISESGQLAKNIQYF.

This chain links TRBV11-2 with TRBJ1-1; tentative D call: TRBD1 (5 bases). The ends were cut back, 2 bases at V and 4 bases at J, with 23 bases in the middle. Germline V gene data show CDR1 as SGHAT and CDR2 as FQNNGV. The CDR3 spans 18 residues. CDR3: CASSLNFGARRASTEAFF. CDR3 coding DNA: TGTGCCAGCAGCTTAAATTTCGGGGCGAGGCGGGCGAGCACTGAAGCTTTCTTT.

The chain recombines TRBV6-5 with TRBJ1-2; 11 bases line up with TRBD1. Germline CDR1 is MNHEY and CDR2 is SVGAGI. The V segment lost 2 bases and the J segment 3 bases; nucleotides outside the gene matches: 5. The CDR3 runs 16 residues. DNA for the CDR3: TGTGCCAGCAGTTACCGGAGGACAGGGGGCCACTATGGCTACACCTTC. This codes for CASSYRRTGGHYGYTF.

This clonotype was seen more than once but under ten times. The chain joins TRBV6-1 to TRBJ2-3; D unclear. The germline V and J ends were trimmed by 0 bases and 6 bases, with 7 bases remaining between them. The CDR3 is made up of 13 amino acids. Germline lookup yields CDR1 MNHNS and CDR2 SASEGT. CDR3 sequence reads: CASSEALEDTQYF. The CDR3 DNA reads TGTGCCAGCAGTGAAGCGTTGGAGGATACGCAGTATTTT.

The rearrangement links TRBV7-8 to TRBJ2-1, with 7 bases aligning to TRBD1. This CDR3 has 15 residues. CDR1 is SGHVS, CDR2 FQNEAQ, per germline. V trimming: 0 bases; J trimming: 13 bases; junction bases outside the gene matches: 12. In DNA, the CDR3 is TGTGCCAGCAGCTTAGCTGCTTTAGGGGGCAAAACTCAGTTCTTC. Its protein is CASSLAALGGKTQFF.